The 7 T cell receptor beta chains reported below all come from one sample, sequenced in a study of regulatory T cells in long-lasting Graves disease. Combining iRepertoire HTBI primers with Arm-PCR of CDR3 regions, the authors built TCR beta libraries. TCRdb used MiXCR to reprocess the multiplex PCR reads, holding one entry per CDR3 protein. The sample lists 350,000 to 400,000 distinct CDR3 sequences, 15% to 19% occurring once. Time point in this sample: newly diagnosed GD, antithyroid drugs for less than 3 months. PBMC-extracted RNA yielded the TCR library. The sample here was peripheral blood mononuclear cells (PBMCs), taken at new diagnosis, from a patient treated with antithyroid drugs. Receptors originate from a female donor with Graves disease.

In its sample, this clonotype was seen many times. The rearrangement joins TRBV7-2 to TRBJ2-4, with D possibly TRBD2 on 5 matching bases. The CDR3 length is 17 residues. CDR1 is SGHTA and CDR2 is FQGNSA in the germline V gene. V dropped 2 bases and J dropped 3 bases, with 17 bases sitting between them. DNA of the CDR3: TGTGCCAGCAGCTTAAGGACTTCACTGCAACTCAAAAACATTCAGTACTTC. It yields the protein CASSLRTSLQLKNIQYF.

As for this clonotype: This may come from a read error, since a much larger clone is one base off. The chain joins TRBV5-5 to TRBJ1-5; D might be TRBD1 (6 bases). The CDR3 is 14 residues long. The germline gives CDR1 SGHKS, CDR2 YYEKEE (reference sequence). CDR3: CASSLWGGNQSQHF. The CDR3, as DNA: TGTGCCAGCAGCTTGTGGGGGGGCAATCAGTCCCAGCATTTT.

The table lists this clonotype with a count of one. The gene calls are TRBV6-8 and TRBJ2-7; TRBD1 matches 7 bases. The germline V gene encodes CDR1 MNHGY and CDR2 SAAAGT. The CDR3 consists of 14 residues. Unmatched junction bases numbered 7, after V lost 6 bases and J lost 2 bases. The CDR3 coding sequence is TGTGCCAGCAGCTTATTGGGACAGCCCTACGAGCAGTACTTC. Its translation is CASSLLGQPYEQYF.

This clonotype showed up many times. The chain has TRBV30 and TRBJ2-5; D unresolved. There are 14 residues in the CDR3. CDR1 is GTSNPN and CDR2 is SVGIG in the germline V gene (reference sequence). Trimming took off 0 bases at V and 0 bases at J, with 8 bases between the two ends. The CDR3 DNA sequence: TGTGCCTGGAGTGTTGAGAGGTACCAAGAGACCCAGTACTTC. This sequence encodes CAWSVERYQETQYF.

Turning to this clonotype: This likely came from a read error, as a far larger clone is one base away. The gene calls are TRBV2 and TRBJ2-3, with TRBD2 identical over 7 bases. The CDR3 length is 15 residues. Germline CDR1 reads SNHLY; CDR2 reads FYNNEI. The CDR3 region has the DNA TGTGCCTGCAGGGCTAGCGGCCTCGAGGGGGATACGCAGTATTTT. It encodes CACRASGLEGDTQYF.

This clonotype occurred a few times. Here the CDR3 DNA reads TGTGCCACCAGTTTTGGAAAATACAATGAGCAGTTCTTC. This encodes CATSFGKYNEQFF. V usage is TRBV24-1 and J usage is TRBJ2-1; D gene ambiguous. This CDR3 comprises 13 residues. Germline CDR1 reads KGHDR; CDR2 reads SFDVKD. The V end lost 6 bases, the J end lost 4 bases, and 9 bases lay between the germline ends.

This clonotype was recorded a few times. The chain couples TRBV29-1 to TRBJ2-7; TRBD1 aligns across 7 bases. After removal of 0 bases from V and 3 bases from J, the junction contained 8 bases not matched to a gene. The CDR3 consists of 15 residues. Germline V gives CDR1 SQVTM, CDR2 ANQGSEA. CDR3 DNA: TGCAGCGTTGAAGATCCGAGAAGGGGGCACTACGAGCAGTACTTC. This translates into CSVEDPRRGHYEQYF.